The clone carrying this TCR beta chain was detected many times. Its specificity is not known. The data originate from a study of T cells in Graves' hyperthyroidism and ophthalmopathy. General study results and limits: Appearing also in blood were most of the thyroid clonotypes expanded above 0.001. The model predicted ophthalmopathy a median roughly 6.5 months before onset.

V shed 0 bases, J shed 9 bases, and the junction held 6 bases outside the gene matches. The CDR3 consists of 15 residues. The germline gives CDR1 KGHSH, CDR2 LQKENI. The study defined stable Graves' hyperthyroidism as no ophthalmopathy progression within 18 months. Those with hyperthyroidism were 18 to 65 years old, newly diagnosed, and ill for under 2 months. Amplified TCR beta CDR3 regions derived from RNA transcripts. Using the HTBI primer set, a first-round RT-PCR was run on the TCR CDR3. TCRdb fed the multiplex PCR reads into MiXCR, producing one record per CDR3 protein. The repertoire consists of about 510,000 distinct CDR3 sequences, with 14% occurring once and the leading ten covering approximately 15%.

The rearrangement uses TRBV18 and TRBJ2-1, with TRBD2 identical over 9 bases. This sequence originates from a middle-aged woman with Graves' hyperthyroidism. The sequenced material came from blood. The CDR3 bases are TGTGCCAGCTCACCACCTAGCGGGAGAGGCGGTGAGCAGTTCTTC. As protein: CASSPPSGRGGEQFF.